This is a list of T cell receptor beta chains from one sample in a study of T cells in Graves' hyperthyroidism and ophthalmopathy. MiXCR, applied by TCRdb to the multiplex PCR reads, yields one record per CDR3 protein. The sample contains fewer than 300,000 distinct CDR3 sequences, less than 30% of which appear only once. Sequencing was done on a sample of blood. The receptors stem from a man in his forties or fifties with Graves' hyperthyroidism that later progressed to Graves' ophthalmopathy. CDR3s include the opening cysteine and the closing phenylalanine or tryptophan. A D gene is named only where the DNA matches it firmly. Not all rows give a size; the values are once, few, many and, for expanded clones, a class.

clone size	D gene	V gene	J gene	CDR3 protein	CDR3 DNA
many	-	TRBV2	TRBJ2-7	CASKEYLREQYF	TGTGCCAGCAAGGAGTACCTCCGGGAGCAGTACTTC
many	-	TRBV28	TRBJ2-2	CASSLGGSGELFF	TGTGCCAGCAGTTTAGGAGGGAGCGGGGAGCTGTTTTTT
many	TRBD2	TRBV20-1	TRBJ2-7	CSAPTSGTSYEQYF	TGCAGTGCCCCGACTAGCGGAACCTCCTACGAGCAGTACTTC
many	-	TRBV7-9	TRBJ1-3	CASSLARNPGNTIYF	TGTGCCAGCAGCTTAGCGAGGAATCCTGGAAACACCATATATTTT
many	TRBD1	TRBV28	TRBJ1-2	CASSFRQGHGYTF	TGTGCCAGCAGTTTTAGACAGGGACATGGCTACACCTTC
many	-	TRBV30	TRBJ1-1	CAWSLSGLAEAFF	TGTGCCTGGAGTCTTTCAGGTTTGGCCGAAGCTTTCTTT
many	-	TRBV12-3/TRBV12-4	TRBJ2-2	CASSLARRTGELFF	TGTGCCAGCAGTTTGGCAAGGCGGACCGGGGAGCTGTTTTTT
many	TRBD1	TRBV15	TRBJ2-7	CATSRDRIRTGAYEQYF	TGTGCCACCAGCAGAGATCGGATCAGGACAGGGGCCTACGAGCAGTACTTC
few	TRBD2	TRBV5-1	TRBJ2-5	CASSAGLAGETQYF	TGCGCCAGCAGCGCCGGACTAGCGGGAGAGACCCAGTACTTC
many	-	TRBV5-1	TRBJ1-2	CASSFTGTTNYGYTF	TGCGCCAGCAGCTTTACAGGGACAACCAACTATGGCTACACCTTC
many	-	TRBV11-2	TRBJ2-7	CASSFGTHVVQYF	TGTGCCAGCAGCTTCGGGACACATGTTGTACAGTACTTC
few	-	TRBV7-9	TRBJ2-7	CASTLEGVPYEQYF	TGTGCCAGCACCTTAGAGGGGGTCCCCTACGAGCAGTACTTC
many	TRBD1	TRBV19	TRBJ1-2	CASNPRQGNYGYTF	TGTGCCAGTAACCCCCGACAGGGGAACTATGGCTACACCTTC
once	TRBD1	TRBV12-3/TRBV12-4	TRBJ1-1	CASSFTGGYEAFF	TGTGCCAGCAGTTTTACAGGGGGCTATGAAGCTTTCTTT
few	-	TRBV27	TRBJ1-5	CASSLSGTVSNQPQHF	TGTGCCAGCAGTTTATCGGGGACGGTTAGCAATCAGCCCCAGCATTTT
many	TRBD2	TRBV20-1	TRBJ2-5	CSASWGGRAEETQYF	TGCAGTGCTAGTTGGGGCGGGAGGGCCGAAGAGACCCAGTACTTC
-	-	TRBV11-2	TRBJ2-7	CASSLVPDYEQYF	TGTGCCAGCAGCTTAGTTCCGGATTACGAGCAGTACTTC
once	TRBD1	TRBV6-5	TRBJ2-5	CASSYQTGGAETQYF	TGTGCCAGCAGTTACCAGACAGGGGGCGCTGAGACCCAGTACTTC
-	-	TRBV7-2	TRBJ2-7	CASSYSGLGYEQYF	TGTGCCAGCAGCTATTCGGGGCTGGGCTACGAGCAGTACTTC
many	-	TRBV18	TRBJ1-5	CASSPSSVNQPQHF	TGTGCCAGCTCACCAAGTTCGGTCAATCAGCCCCAGCATTTT
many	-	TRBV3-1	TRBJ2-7	CASSWGEQYF	TGTGCCAGCAGCTGGGGGGAGCAGTACTTC
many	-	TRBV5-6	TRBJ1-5	CASSLGSVNQPQHF	TGTGCCAGCAGCTTGGGCTCGGTCAATCAGCCCCAGCATTTT
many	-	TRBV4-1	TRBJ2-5	CASSQGLAQETQYF	TGCGCCAGCAGCCAGGGGCTAGCGCAAGAGACCCAGTACTTC
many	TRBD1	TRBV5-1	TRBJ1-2	CASSPGQGDYGYTF	TGCGCCAGCAGCCCTGGACAGGGAGACTATGGCTACACCTTC
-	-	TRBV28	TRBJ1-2	CASSNDRLDVGYTF	TGTGCCAGCAGTAACGACAGGTTGGATGTGGGCTACACCTTC
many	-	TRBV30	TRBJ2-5	CAWRMRVVETQYF	TGTGCCTGGAGGATGAGGGTAGTAGAGACCCAGTACTTC
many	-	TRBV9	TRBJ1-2	CASTRNNYGYTF	TGTGCCAGCACCCGGAATAACTATGGCTACACCTTC
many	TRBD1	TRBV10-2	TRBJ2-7	CASSDRDSLYEQYF	TGCGCCAGCAGTGACCGGGACAGTTTGTACGAGCAGTACTTC
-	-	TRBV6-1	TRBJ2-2	CASRRMITGELFF	TGTGCCAGCCGGAGGATGATCACCGGGGAGCTGTTTTTT
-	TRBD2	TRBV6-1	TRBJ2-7	CASSEAPGGPYF	TGTGCCAGCAGTGAAGCACCGGGAGGGCCGTACTTC
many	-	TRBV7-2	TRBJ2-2	CASNGQYTGELFF	TGTGCCAGCAACGGACAGTACACCGGGGAGCTGTTTTTT
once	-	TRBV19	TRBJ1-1	CASSILRVTEAFF	TGTGCCAGTAGTATCCTCCGAGTCACTGAAGCTTTCTTT
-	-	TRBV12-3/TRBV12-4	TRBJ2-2	CASSLLSAGELFF	TGTGCCAGCAGTTTATTATCGGCCGGGGAGCTGTTTTTT
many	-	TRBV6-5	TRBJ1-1	CASNPTGHTEAFF	TGTGCCAGCAACCCGACAGGACACACTGAAGCTTTCTTT
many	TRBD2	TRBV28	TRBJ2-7	CASTLTGRGGGSSYEQYF	TGTGCCAGCACCTTGACCGGACGGGGGGGCGGGAGCTCCTACGAGCAGTACTTC
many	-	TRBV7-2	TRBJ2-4	CASSLDSYKNIQYF	TGTGCCAGCAGCTTAGACAGTTACAAAAACATTCAGTACTTC
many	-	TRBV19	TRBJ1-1	CASSLYNLGGAEAFF	TGTGCCAGTAGTCTCTATAATTTGGGGGGGGCTGAAGCTTTCTTT
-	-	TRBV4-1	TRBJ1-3	CASSQSPAGKIIYF	TGCGCCAGCAGCCAATCCCCGGCGGGTAAAATAATATATTTT
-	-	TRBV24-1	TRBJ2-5	CATSDLYGETQYF	TGTGCCACCAGTGATTTGTACGGAGAGACCCAGTACTTC
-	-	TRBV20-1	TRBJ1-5	CSARVAEGNQPQHF	TGCAGTGCTAGAGTGGCGGAGGGGAATCAGCCCCAGCATTTT
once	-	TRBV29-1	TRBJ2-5	CSVEGRDLVTQYF	TGCAGCGTTGAAGGCAGGGACTTGGTGACCCAGTACTTC
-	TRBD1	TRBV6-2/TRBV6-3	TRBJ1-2	CASRFSRGFYGYTF	TGTGCCAGCCGATTCTCCAGGGGGTTCTATGGCTACACCTTC
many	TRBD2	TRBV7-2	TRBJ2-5	CASGRGGETQYF	TGTGCCAGCGGCCGCGGGGGGGAGACCCAGTACTTC
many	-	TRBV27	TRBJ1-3	CASKTNSGNTIYF	TGTGCCAGCAAGACCAACTCTGGAAACACCATATATTTT
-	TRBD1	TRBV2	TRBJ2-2	CASSYPRTGRGPGELFF	TGTGCCAGCAGTTACCCTAGGACAGGGAGAGGACCCGGGGAGCTGTTTTTT
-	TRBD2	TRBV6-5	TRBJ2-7	CASSSRLAGDLHEQYF	TGTGCCAGCAGTTCCCGACTAGCGGGAGATCTCCACGAGCAGTACTTC
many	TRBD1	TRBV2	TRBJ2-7	CASNRGPNEQYF	TGTGCCAGCAACAGGGGGCCTAACGAGCAGTACTTC
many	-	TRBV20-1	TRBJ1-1	CSARQSMNTEAFF	TGCAGTGCTAGACAGTCCATGAACACTGAAGCTTTCTTT
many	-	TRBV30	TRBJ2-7	CAFPIPGTKDEQYF	TGTGCCTTCCCGATCCCCGGGACAAAGGACGAGCAGTACTTC
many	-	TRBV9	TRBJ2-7	CASSGPRGYEQYF	TGTGCCAGCAGCGGCCCTCGGGGCTACGAGCAGTACTTC
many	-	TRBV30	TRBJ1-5	CAWSPDAAPQHF	TGTGCCTGGAGTCCCGACGCGGCGCCCCAGCATTTT
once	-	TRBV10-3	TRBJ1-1	CAITPDSYTEAFF	TGTGCCATCACACCGGACAGTTACACTGAAGCTTTCTTT
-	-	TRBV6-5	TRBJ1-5	CASSLMGSSNQPQHF	TGTGCCAGCAGTTTGATGGGGTCGAGCAATCAGCCCCAGCATTTT
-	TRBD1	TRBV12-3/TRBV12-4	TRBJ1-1	CASRVIGQGGEAFF	TGTGCCAGCAGAGTTATTGGACAGGGCGGTGAAGCTTTCTTT
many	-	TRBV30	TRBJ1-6	CAWSIGGANSPLHF	TGTGCCTGGAGTATCGGGGGTGCCAATTCACCCCTCCACTTT